This T cell receptor beta chain was recorded in a study of naive CD8 T cells in extremely preterm neonates. V dropped 4 bases and J dropped 6; count of bases not matched to a gene: 15. The CDR3 runs to 18 residues. Germline-derived CDR1 and CDR2 are WNHNN and SYGVQD (reference sequence). Broader study findings: Preterm neonates shared more CDR3 nucleotide sequences (approximately 2.7%) than older groups.

About this clone: Its specificity is unknown.

The protocol was immunoSEQ multiplex PCR, while the TCRdb copy is restricted to in-frame clones and leaves out a portion. Seen here are about 5,000 clones, 97% observed once, and the top ten hold 0.65% to 0.95%. Live Annexin V-negative naive CD3+CD8+CD45RA+CCR7+ T cells were sorted. Sorted naive CD8+ T cell numbers ranged ~17,000 to ~100,000. This receptor was taken from a human donor in good health. The chain couples TRBV10-1 to TRBJ2-3, with 11 bases fitting TRBD1. Specimen: naive CD8+ T cells from blood. CDR3 DNA: TGCGCCAGCAGTGGGGACAGGGGGATCTCCGCGCGCGCGGATACGCAGTATTTT. This codes for CASSGDRGISARADTQYF.